This entry features one TCR beta chain sequence. Its target is unknown. The data were obtained in a study of shared clonotypes between healthy human individuals. For the study at large: CD4 naive cells filled three plates per donor, CD4 memory three, CD8 naive two and CD8 memory one. Study findings and constraints: Generally, estimated richness proved larger in naive subsets than it did in memory subsets. Among non-shared clonotypes, generation probabilities were lower than among those shared by all four donors.

TCRdb's copy holds only in-frame clones and misses some; the assay was immunoSEQ multiplex PCR. The profile shows around 2.3 million clones, under 97% of them singletons. The CDR3 is made up of 11 amino acids. Germline lookup yields CDR1 KGHSH and CDR2 LQKENI. V lost 2 bases to trimming and J lost 15 bases, with 11 bases between them. The material sequenced was naive CD4+ T cells sorted from blood. As for subset: CD45RA+ positively selected. The source of this sequence is a man in his late teens or twenties in good health. The gene calls are TRBV18 and TRBJ1-5; maybe TRBD1 (5 bases). The chain's CDR3 is CASSPKGPGHF. The CDR3 region has the DNA TGTGCCAGCTCACCAAAGGGACCTGGGCATTTT.